These 31 T cell receptor beta chains share one sample of origin, sequenced in a study of CD8 T cells in ankylosing spondylitis. TCRdb re-called the 5' RACE reads through MiXCR, storing one row per CDR3 protein. The sample shows 200,000 to 250,000 distinct CDR3 sequences, about 10% of them seen only once. What was sequenced was blood, either unsorted or a sorted T cell fraction (not recorded which). All receptors derive from a male donor with ankylosing spondylitis or in good health (not recorded which).

The rearrangement joins TRBV5-6 to TRBJ2-5, with TRBD1 matching 9 bases. The CDR3 is 17 amino acids. V shed 0 bases, J shed 3 bases, and the junction held 9 bases outside the gene matches. The V gene's germline CDR1 is SGHDT and CDR2 YYEEEE. CDR3 DNA: TGTGCCAGCAGCTTGGCCTCCGGGGGACAGGGTGAAGAGACCCAGTACTTC. Translating it yields CASSLASGGQGEETQYF.

The chain recombines TRBV18 with TRBJ1-1; D unresolved. Trimming stripped 2 bases from V and 5 bases from J, with 9 bases between. CDR1 is KGHSH, CDR2 LQKENI, per germline. The CDR3 is 13 amino acids. The CDR3 is CASSPSIETEAFF. The CDR3 nucleotides read TGTGCCAGCTCACCATCTATCGAGACTGAAGCTTTCTTT.

Many counts were recorded for this clonotype. This chain uses TRBV20-1 with TRBJ1-1; D possibly corresponds to TRBD1 (5 bases). Per the germline V gene, CDR1 is DFQATT and CDR2 is SNEGSKA (reference sequence). Trimming stripped 3 bases from V and 3 bases from J, with 14 bases between. CDR3 length: 14 amino acids. DNA of the CDR3: TGCAGTGCTAGTGAGGGGAGGGCGTACACTGAAGCTTTCTTT. Encoded protein: CSASEGRAYTEAFF.

This clonotype was recorded at least ten times. The genes are TRBV5-1 and TRBJ1-1; D perhaps matches TRBD1 (6 bases). The CDR3 spans 15 residues. V lost 0 bases, J lost 4 bases, and 13 bases lay in between. Germline V gene sequence: CDR1 SGHRS, CDR2 YFSETQ. CDR3 bases: TGCGCCAGCAGCTTGGGGGTACAGGGATTCACTGAAGCTTTCTTT. As protein: CASSLGVQGFTEAFF. The full variable domain, in which reference TRBV5-1 and TRBJ1-1 provide the parts outside the CDR3, is KAGVTQTPRYLIKTRGQQVTLSCSPISGHRSVSWYQQTPGQGLQFLFEYFSETQRNKGNFPGRFSGRQFSNSRSEMNVSTLELGDSALYLCASSLGVQGFTEAFFGQGTRLTVV.

This clonotype showed up just a few times. The chain combines TRBV5-1 with TRBJ2-7; D is possibly TRBD1 (5 bases). CDR3 length: 16 residues. Per germline, CDR1 SGHRS and CDR2 YFSETQ. Trimming removed 1 base at V and 1 base at J, with 15 bases between. The CDR3 loop reads CASSLNSLRDSYEQYF. The CDR3 DNA reads as TGCGCCAGCAGCTTGAACAGTCTCAGGGATTCCTACGAGCAGTACTTC.

Note on this clonotype: A much larger clonotype is one base distant, so this may be a read error. The chain joins TRBV20-1 to TRBJ2-3; 9 bases align to TRBD1. The germline gives CDR1 DFQATT, CDR2 SNEGSKA (reference sequence). This CDR3 comprises 15 residues. The CDR3: CCARVGQGFTDTQYF. The CDR3, as DNA: TGCTGTGCTAGAGTGGGACAGGGATTCACAGATACGCAGTATTTT.

This clonotype came up many times. The chain combines TRBV5-1 with TRBJ1-1; weak D call: TRBD1 (5 bases). CDR3 length: 14 residues. Trimming left V 2 bases short and J 3 bases short, with 11 bases between. CDR1 is SGHRS, CDR2 YFSETQ, per germline. The chain's CDR3 is CASSLIRGDTEAFF. In DNA form, the CDR3 reads TGCGCCAGCAGCTTAATAAGGGGTGACACTGAAGCTTTCTTT.

Ten or more counts support this clonotype. V gene TRBV20-1 combines with J gene TRBJ1-5; TRBD1 matches 11 bases. CDR1 is DFQATT, CDR2 SNEGSKA, per germline (reference sequence). The J segment lost 3 bases and the V segment lost 3 bases, leaving 7 bases of the junction unmatched. The CDR3 spans 16 residues. The CDR3 loop reads CSASERTGGFNQPQHF. The CDR3, as DNA: TGCAGTGCTAGCGAAAGGACAGGGGGCTTCAATCAGCCCCAGCATTTT.

Ten or more counts support this clonotype. The chain carries TRBV7-3 and TRBJ2-1; TRBD2 aligns across 8 bases. This CDR3 spans 16 amino acids. Germline CDR1 SGHTA, CDR2 FQGTGA. V shed 2 bases, J shed 5 bases, and the junction held 8 bases outside the gene matches. In DNA form, the CDR3 reads TGTGCCAGCAGCTTAGTCGGCGGGGGGCCGAACAATGAGCAGTTCTTC. Translation gives CASSLVGGGPNNEQFF.

This clonotype was observed a handful of times. V gene TRBV3-1 combines with J gene TRBJ2-3; D not resolved. Per germline, CDR1 LGHDT and CDR2 YNNKEL (reference sequence). CDR3 size: 12 residues. V lost 4 bases and J 3 bases, leaving 5 bases between the germline ends. As DNA, the CDR3 is TGTGCCAGCAGCCCAAAAACAGATACGCAGTATTTT. This translates into CASSPKTDTQYF.

This clonotype was seen many times. The chain employs TRBV27 and TRBJ1-5; tentative D call: TRBD1 (5 bases). This CDR3 comprises 13 residues. In germline, CDR1 is MNHEY, CDR2 SMNVEV (reference sequence). Deletions cut 6 bases from V and 7 bases from J, with 13 bases between. CDR3 protein: CASSFRDLQPQHF. The CDR3 DNA reads as TGTGCCAGCAGCTTTCGGGACTTACAGCCCCAGCATTTT.

This clonotype has only a few counts. The V and J genes are TRBV5-1 and TRBJ1-2; tentatively, D is TRBD1 (5 bases). Trimming pared 4 bases from V and 8 bases from J, leaving 21 bases between. CDR3 length: 15 amino acids. Germline V gene lookup returns CDR1 SGHRS and CDR2 YFSETQ. The DNA of the CDR3 is TGCGCCAGCAGCCCCGGTGGGGCGGAGGTTTCAGGCTACACCTTC. Protein: CASSPGGAEVSGYTF. The full variable domain, completed using reference TRBV5-1 and TRBJ1-2, is KAGVTQTPRYLIKTRGQQVTLSCSPISGHRSVSWYQQTPGQGLQFLFEYFSETQRNKGNFPGRFSGRQFSNSRSEMNVSTLELGDSALYLCASSPGGAEVSGYTFGSGTRLTVV.

This clonotype was observed at least ten times. The chain has TRBV7-9 and TRBJ1-4, with D possibly TRBD1 on 6 matching bases. This CDR3 is built from 15 residues. The V end lost 3 bases, the J end lost 5 bases, and 13 bases lay between the germline ends. Germline V lookup: CDR1 SEHNR, CDR2 FQNEAQ (reference sequence). The CDR3 region has the DNA TGTGCCAGCAGCTTGATAGACAGGATAAATGAAAAACTGTTTTTT. It translates to CASSLIDRINEKLFF.

The table lists this clonotype with many counts. The chain uses TRBV21-1 and TRBJ2-3. TRBV21-1 corresponds to a pseudogene. There are 15 residues in the CDR3. CDR3 loop: CASSKWPDSTDTQYF. In nucleotides, the CDR3 is TGTGCCAGCAGCAAATGGCCGGATAGCACAGATACGCAGTATTTT.

The chain carries TRBV5-1 and TRBJ2-5; 7 bases fit TRBD1. V lost 7 bases and J lost 2; bases outside the gene matches: 8. This CDR3 region has 14 residues. CDR1 SGHRS and CDR2 YFSETQ come from the germline V gene. The CDR3 is CASWPGQPQETQYF. The CDR3 DNA is TGCGCCAGCTGGCCGGGACAGCCACAAGAGACCCAGTACTTC.

The sample holds a few counts of this clonotype. The V call is TRBV3-1, the J call TRBJ1-3; TRBD1 might be the D (6 bases). V was shortened by 10 bases and J by 4 bases, with 20 bases between the two germline ends. The CDR3 consists of 15 residues. CDR1 and CDR2 (germline): LGHDT, YNNKEL (reference sequence). The CDR3: CATTRGQGYGNTIYF. The CDR3 region has the DNA TGTGCCACCACCCGGGGGCAGGGTTACGGAAACACCATATATTTT.

The rearrangement uses TRBV27 and TRBJ1-2; no reliable D call. This CDR3 has 14 amino acids. Trimming removed 4 bases at V and 5 bases at J, with 14 bases between. CDR1 is MNHEY and CDR2 is SMNVEV in the germline V gene (reference sequence). The CDR3 sequence: CASSSGPGGYGYTF. The DNA for the CDR3 is TGTGCCAGCAGTTCGGGCCCCGGCGGGTATGGCTACACCTTC.

This clonotype appeared many times. The rearrangement links TRBV18 to TRBJ1-1; no firm D call. The ends were cut back, 4 bases at V and 0 bases at J, with 9 bases in the middle. The CDR3 covers 14 residues. Germline loops: CDR1 KGHSH, CDR2 LQKENI. The CDR3 protein is CASSLPRMNTEAFF. Here the CDR3 DNA reads TGTGCCAGCTCACTCCCGAGAATGAACACTGAAGCTTTCTTT.

This clonotype has at least ten counts. This chain links TRBV14 with TRBJ2-3; either TRBD1 or TRBD2 may fit D (5 bases each). With 6 bases removed from V and 0 bases from J, the gap between germline ends came to 16 bases. Germline lookup yields CDR1 SGHDN and CDR2 FVKESK. This CDR3 comprises 16 residues. In DNA form, the CDR3 reads TGTGCCAGCAGTCGGGACCCAGACCCTAGCACAGATACGCAGTATTTT. It codes for CASSRDPDPSTDTQYF.

This clonotype has at least ten counts. The chain employs TRBV12-3 or TRBV12-4 and TRBJ2-3; D tentatively reads TRBD1 or TRBD2 (5 bases each). The CDR3 length is 14 residues. With 10 bases removed from V and 4 bases from J, the gap between germline ends came to 18 bases. In DNA form, the CDR3 reads TGTGCCACCCAGGGTGGGTTGGGGGCAGATACGCAGTATTTT. As protein: CATQGGLGADTQYF.

This clonotype has only a few counts. The rearrangement joins TRBV12-3 or TRBV12-4 to TRBJ2-1; TRBD2 might be the D (7 bases). This CDR3 region has 17 residues. The V end was cut by 5 bases, the J end by 6 bases, with 23 bases between. The CDR3 region is CASSPTRTGGLINEQFF. The CDR3 DNA is TGTGCCAGCAGTCCTACAAGAACCGGGGGGCTAATCAATGAGCAGTTCTTC.

At least ten counts were recorded for this clonotype. The genes are TRBV5-1 and TRBJ1-4; 7 nucleotides match TRBD1. The germline gives CDR1 SGHRS, CDR2 YFSETQ. This CDR3 has 15 amino acids. V shed 4 bases and J 2 bases; nucleotides not matched to a gene: 5. In DNA form, the CDR3 reads TGCGCCAGCAGCACACAGGGGACTACTAATGAAAAACTGTTTTTT. Translation: CASSTQGTTNEKLFF.

This clonotype was counted ten times or more. This CDR3 reads CASRTRESTQYF. In DNA form, the CDR3 reads TGCGCCAGCAGAACCAGGGAATCGACGCAGTATTTT. The chain couples TRBV5-1 to TRBJ2-3; the D gene is possibly TRBD1 (5 bases). The V and J ends lost 5 bases and 9 bases respectively, with 13 bases between them. The CDR3 consists of 12 residues. The germline V gene has CDR1 SGHRS and CDR2 YFSETQ. The complete variable domain, with remaining parts taken from reference TRBV5-1 and TRBJ2-3, reads KAGVTQTPRYLIKTRGQQVTLSCSPISGHRSVSWYQQTPGQGLQFLFEYFSETQRNKGNFPGRFSGRQFSNSRSEMNVSTLELGDSALYLCASRTRESTQYFGPGTRLTVL.

V gene TRBV20-1 combines with J gene TRBJ2-2, with D hard to call. This CDR3 is 14 amino acids long. The V end was cut by 5 bases, the J end by 6 bases, with 16 bases between. CDR1 is DFQATT, CDR2 SNEGSKA, per germline (reference sequence). CDR3 loop: CSACSTVNPGELFF. The CDR3 DNA follows: TGCAGTGCTTGCTCCACAGTCAACCCCGGGGAGCTGTTTTTT.

This clonotype was seen ten or more times. The CDR3 here is CASSGSVAYEQYF. DNA for the CDR3: TGTGCCAGCAGTGGCTCGGTGGCCTACGAGCAGTACTTC. The chain uses TRBV2 and TRBJ2-7; D unresolved. V lost 4 bases and J 2 bases, leaving 9 bases between the germline ends. The CDR3 is 13 amino acids. CDR1 and CDR2 from the germline V gene are SNHLY and FYNNEI. Drawing the rest from reference TRBV2 and TRBJ2-7, the complete variable domain is EPEVTQTPSHQVTQMGQEVILRCVPISNHLYFYWYRQILGQKVEFLVSFYNNEISEKSEIFDDQFSVERPDGSNFTLKIRSTKLEDSAMYFCASSGSVAYEQYFGPGTRLTVT.

This clonotype has a count of ten or more. V gene TRBV7-2 combines with J gene TRBJ2-7; D uncertain. In germline, CDR1 is SGHTA, CDR2 FQGNSA. The CDR3 contains 14 residues. V lost 5 bases, J lost 2 bases, and 13 bases lay in between. CDR3 DNA sequence: TGTGCCAGCAGCCTATCACATAGGACCTACGAGCAGTACTTC. Protein sequence: CASSLSHRTYEQYF.

V and J are TRBV27 and TRBJ2-5; 11 bases map to TRBD1. There are 15 residues in the CDR3. V lost 4 bases to trimming and J lost 5 bases; unmatched junction nucleotides: 6. Germline V CDR1 and CDR2: MNHEY, SMNVEV (reference sequence). For the CDR3, the DNA is TGTGCCAGCAGTTCGGACAGGGGGCTCGGGGAGACCCAGTACTTC. Its translation is CASSSDRGLGETQYF.

The J gene is TRBJ2-6, the V gene TRBV12-3 or TRBV12-4; D is undetermined. The CDR3 loop spans 13 amino acids. Trimming left V 7 bases short and J 5 bases short, with 9 bases between. The CDR3 DNA reads as TGTGCCAGCACCGCCTACAGGGCCAACGTCCTGACTTTC. Protein sequence: CASTAYRANVLTF.

This clonotype was observed at least ten times. This chain connects TRBV12-3 or TRBV12-4 to TRBJ2-7, with TRBD1 matching over 11 bases. V was pared by 5 bases and J by 5 bases, with 8 bases of the junction left unmatched. The CDR3 runs 15 residues. The CDR3 bases are TGTGCCAGCAGTCTCGGGGACAGGGGGTCGGACGAGCAGTACTTC. As protein: CASSLGDRGSDEQYF.

This clonotype was detected many times. The CDR3 sequence: CSARAGGNYNEQFF. The CDR3 DNA follows: TGCAGTGCCAGGGCGGGGGGGAATTACAATGAGCAGTTCTTC. This chain connects TRBV20-1 to TRBJ2-1; 9 positions match TRBD2. V was pared by 6 bases and J by 4 bases, with 7 bases of the junction left unmatched. The CDR3 length is 14 residues. Germline assignment: CDR1 DFQATT and CDR2 SNEGSKA (reference sequence).

Points on this clonotype: This may come from a read error, since a much larger clone is one base off. The V gene is TRBV24-1, the J gene TRBJ2-5, with 7 nucleotides matching TRBD1. J gave up 5 bases and V 9 bases, and 11 bases lay outside the gene matches. CDR1 is KGHDR and CDR2 is SFDVKD in the germline V gene. This CDR3 is built from 14 residues. This chain's CDR3 is CATPNPGGQETQYF. DNA of the CDR3: TGTGCCACCCCTAATCCAGGGGGACAGGAGACCCAGTACTTC.